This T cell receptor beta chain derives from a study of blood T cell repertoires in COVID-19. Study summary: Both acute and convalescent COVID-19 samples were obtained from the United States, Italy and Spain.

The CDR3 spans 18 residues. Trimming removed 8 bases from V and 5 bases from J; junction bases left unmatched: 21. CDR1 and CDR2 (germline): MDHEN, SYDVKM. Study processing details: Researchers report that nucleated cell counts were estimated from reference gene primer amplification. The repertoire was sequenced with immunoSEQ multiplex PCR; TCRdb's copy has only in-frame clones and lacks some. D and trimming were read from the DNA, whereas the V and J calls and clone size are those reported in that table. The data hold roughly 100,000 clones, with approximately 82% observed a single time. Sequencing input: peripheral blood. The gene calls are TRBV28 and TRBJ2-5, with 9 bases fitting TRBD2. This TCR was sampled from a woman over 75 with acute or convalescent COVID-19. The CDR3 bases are TGTGCCAGCTCCCTAAGGGCCCGCTTAGCGGGAGAAGAGGAGACCCAGTACTTC. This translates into CASSLRARLAGEEETQYF.